The 9 T cell receptor beta chains reported below all come from one sample, sequenced in a study of blood T cell repertoires in COVID-19. Profiled with immunoSEQ multiplex PCR; TCRdb holds only in-frame clones, not every one. The sample holds some 48,000 clones, more than 70% seen once. Sequenced material: peripheral blood. Receptor source: a woman aged 80 or over with acute or convalescent COVID-19.

The V and J genes are TRBV14 and TRBJ2-4, with 7 bases aligning to TRBD1. In germline, CDR1 is SGHDN, CDR2 FVKESK. This CDR3 is built from 12 residues. V gave up 4 bases and J gave up 7 bases; unmatched junction bases: 1. The CDR3 DNA is TGTGCCAGCAGCCCAGGGGGTAACATTCAGTACTTC. This encodes CASSPGGNIQYF. Based on the CDR3 plus reference TRBV14 and TRBJ2-4, the full variable domain is EAGVTQFPSHSVIEKGQTVTLRCDPISGHDNLYWYRRVMGKEIKFLLHFVKESKQDESGMPNNRFLAERTGGTYSTLKVQPAELEDSGVYFCASSPGGNIQYFGAGTRLSVL.

This clone came up once. V usage is TRBV19 and J usage is TRBJ1-1, with 10 nucleotides matching TRBD1. There are 16 residues in the CDR3. The junction had 4 bases not matched to a gene; V was cut back by 3 bases and J by 0 bases. Germline CDR1 reads LNHDA; CDR2 reads SQIVND (reference sequence). The CDR3 bases are TGTGCCAGTAGTATTTTGGGGACAGGGGTGAACACTGAAGCTTTCTTT. It translates to CASSILGTGVNTEAFF. The full variable domain, completed using reference TRBV19 and TRBJ1-1, is DGGITQSPKYLFRKEGQNVTLSCEQNLNHDAMYWYRQDPGQGLRLIYYSQIVNDFQKGDIAEGYSVSREKKESFPLTVTSAQKNPTAFYLCASSILGTGVNTEAFFGQGTRLTVV.

The gene calls are TRBV2 and TRBJ1-2, with D unresolved. This CDR3 has 12 residues. Trimming shortened V by 7 bases and J by 6 bases, and 12 bases separated the two germline ends. Germline CDR1 is SNHLY and CDR2 is FYNNEI. The DNA of the CDR3 is TGTGCCAGCATTCGGGGAGTCCATGGCTACACCTTC. Translation: CASIRGVHGYTF.

The sample holds a few counts of this clone. This chain joins TRBV28 and TRBJ2-7, with 10 bases identical to TRBD1. Germline CDR1 is MDHEN and CDR2 is SYDVKM. The CDR3 is made up of 16 amino acids. The junction had 11 bases not matched to a gene; V was cut back by 5 bases and J by 4 bases. The CDR3 here is CASSRRVGQGVYEQYV. CDR3 in DNA: TGTGCCAGCAGTCGGCGGGTAGGACAGGGGGTTTACGAGCAGTACGTC.

The rearrangement links TRBV7-2 to TRBJ1-2; TRBD1 matches at 10 bases. The V and J ends lost 1 base and 8 bases, in that order; junction bases with no gene match: 13. CDR3 length: 17 residues. Germline V gene data show CDR1 as SGHTA and CDR2 as FQGNSA. As DNA, the CDR3 is TGTGCCAGCAGCTTAGACGGGGGACAGGGGATTCGGGTAGGCTACACCTTC. Amino acids: CASSLDGGQGIRVGYTF.

The chain combines TRBV19 with TRBJ1-5; 7 nucleotides align to TRBD1. V shed 6 bases, J shed 5 bases, and the junction held 4 bases outside the gene matches. CDR3 length equals 13 residues. The germline gives CDR1 LNHDA, CDR2 SQIVND (reference sequence). DNA for the CDR3: TGTGCCAGTAGGTCCCAGGGGGATCAGCCCCAGCATTTT. It specifies CASRSQGDQPQHF.

This clone was found once. The V and J genes are TRBV28 and TRBJ1-6; 7 nucleotides agree with TRBD1. Germline assignment: CDR1 MDHEN and CDR2 SYDVKM. V trimming: 9 bases; J trimming: 7 bases; junction bases outside the gene matches: 9. CDR3 length equals 14 residues. CDR3 protein: CASVSTGANSPLHF. In nucleotides, the CDR3 is TGTGCCAGTGTCAGTACAGGGGCCAATTCACCCCTCCACTTT.

The V and J genes are TRBV2 and TRBJ2-2, with TRBD2 matching over 7 bases. Germline values: CDR1 SNHLY, CDR2 FYNNEI. V lost 7 bases, J lost 0 bases, and 2 bases stayed unmatched. The CDR3 loop spans 14 amino acids. CDR3 sequence: CASKTSSNTGELFF. The CDR3 DNA sequence: TGTGCCAGCAAGACTAGCTCGAACACCGGGGAGCTGTTTTTT.

This clone was counted a few times. The V call is TRBV1, the J call TRBJ1-1. TRBV1 is assigned pseudogene status. This CDR3 region has 12 residues. CDR3 sequence: CTSSQAAAEAFF. In DNA, the CDR3 is TGCACCAGCAGCCAAGCGGCGGCGGAAGCTTTCTTT.